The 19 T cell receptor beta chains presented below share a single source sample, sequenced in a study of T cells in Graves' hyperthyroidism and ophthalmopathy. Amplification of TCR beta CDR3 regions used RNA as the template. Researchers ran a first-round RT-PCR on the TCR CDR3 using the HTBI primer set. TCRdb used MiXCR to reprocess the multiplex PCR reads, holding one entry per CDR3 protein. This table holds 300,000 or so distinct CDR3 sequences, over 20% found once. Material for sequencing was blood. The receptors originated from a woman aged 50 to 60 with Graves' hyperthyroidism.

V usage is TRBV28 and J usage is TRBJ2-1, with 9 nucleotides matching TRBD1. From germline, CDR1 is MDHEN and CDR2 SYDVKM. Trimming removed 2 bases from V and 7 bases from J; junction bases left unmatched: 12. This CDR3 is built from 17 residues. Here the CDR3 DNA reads TGTGCCAGCAGTTTACTTACTCCAAAGACAGGGGGTAATGAGCAGTTCTTC. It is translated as CASSLLTPKTGGNEQFF.

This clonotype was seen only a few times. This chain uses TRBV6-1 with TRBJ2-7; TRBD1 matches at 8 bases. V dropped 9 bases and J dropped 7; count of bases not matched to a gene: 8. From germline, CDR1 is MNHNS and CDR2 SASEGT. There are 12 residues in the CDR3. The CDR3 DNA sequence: TGTGCCAGTAGGACAGGGATGCGAGAGCAGTACTTC. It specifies CASRTGMREQYF.

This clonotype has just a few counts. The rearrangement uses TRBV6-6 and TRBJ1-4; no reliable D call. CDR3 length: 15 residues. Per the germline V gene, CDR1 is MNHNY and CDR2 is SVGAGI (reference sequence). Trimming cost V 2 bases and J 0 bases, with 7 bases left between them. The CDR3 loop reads CASSYGSATNEKLFF. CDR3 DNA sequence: TGTGCCAGCAGTTACGGGTCGGCAACTAATGAAAAACTGTTTTTT.

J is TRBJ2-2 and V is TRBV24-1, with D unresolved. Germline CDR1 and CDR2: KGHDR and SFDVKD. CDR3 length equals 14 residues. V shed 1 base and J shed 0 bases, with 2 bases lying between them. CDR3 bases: TGTGCCACCAGTGATTTCCCGAACACCGGGGAGCTGTTTTTT. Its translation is CATSDFPNTGELFF.

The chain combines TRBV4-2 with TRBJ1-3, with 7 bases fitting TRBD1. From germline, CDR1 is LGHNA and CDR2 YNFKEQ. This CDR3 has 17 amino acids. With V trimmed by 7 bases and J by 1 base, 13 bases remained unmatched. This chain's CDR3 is CASTHLQGSSSGNTIYF. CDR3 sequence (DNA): TGTGCCAGCACCCATTTACAGGGGAGTTCGTCTGGAAACACCATATATTTT.

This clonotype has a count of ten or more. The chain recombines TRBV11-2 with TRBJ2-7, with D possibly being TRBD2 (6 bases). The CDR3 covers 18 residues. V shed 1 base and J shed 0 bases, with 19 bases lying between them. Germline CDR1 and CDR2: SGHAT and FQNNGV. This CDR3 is CASSLVDGSGPSSYEQYF. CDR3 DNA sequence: TGTGCCAGCAGCTTAGTTGACGGGAGTGGTCCCAGCTCCTACGAGCAGTACTTC.

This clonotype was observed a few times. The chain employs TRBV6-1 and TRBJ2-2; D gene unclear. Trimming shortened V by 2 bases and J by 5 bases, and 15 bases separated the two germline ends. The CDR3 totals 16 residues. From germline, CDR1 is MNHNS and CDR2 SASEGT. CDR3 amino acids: CASSEFGRTRTGELFF. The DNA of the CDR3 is TGTGCCAGCAGTGAATTCGGCAGGACGAGGACCGGGGAGCTGTTTTTT.

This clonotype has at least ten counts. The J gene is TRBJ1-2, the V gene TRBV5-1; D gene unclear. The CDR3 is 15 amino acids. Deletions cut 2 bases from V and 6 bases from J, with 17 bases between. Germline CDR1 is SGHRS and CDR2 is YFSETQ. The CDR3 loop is CASSFSGNGNHGYTF. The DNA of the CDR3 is TGCGCCAGCAGCTTTTCGGGGAATGGGAATCATGGCTACACCTTC.

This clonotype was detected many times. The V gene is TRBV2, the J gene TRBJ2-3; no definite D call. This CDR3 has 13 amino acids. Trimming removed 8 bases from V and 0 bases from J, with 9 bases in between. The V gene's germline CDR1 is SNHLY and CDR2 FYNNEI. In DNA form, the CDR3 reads TGTGCCAGCGCCTCTGTTAGCACAGATACGCAGTATTTT. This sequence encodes CASASVSTDTQYF.

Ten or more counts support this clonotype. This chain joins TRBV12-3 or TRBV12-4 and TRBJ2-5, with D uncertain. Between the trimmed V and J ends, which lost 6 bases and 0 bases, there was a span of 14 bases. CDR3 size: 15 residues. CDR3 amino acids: CASRSQLGYQETQYF. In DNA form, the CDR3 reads TGTGCCAGCAGATCACAGTTGGGGTACCAAGAGACCCAGTACTTC.

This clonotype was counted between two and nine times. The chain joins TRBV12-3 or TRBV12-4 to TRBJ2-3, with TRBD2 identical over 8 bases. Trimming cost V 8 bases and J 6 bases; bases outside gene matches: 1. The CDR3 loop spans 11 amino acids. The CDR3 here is CASGGGDTQYF. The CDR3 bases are TGTGCCAGCGGCGGGGGGGATACGCAGTATTTT.

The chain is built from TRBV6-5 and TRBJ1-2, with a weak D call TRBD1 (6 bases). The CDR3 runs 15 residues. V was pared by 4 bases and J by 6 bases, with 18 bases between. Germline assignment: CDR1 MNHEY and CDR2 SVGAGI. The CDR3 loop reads CASSSRDSRGNGYTF. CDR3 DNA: TGTGCCAGCAGTTCACGCGACTCCAGGGGAAATGGCTACACCTTC.

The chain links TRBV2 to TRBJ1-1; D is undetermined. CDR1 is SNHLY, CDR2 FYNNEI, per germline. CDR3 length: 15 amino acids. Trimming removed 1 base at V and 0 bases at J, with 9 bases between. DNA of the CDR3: TGTGCCAGCAGTGAAGAGGCGGTCATGAACACTGAAGCTTTCTTT. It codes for CASSEEAVMNTEAFF.

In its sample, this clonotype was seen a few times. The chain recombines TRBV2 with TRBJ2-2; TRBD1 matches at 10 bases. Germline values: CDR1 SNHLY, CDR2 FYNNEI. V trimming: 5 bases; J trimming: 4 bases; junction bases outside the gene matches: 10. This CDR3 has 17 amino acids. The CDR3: CASSSRTGGGFTGELFF. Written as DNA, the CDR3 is TGTGCCAGCAGTTCTCGGACAGGGGGGGGTTTCACCGGGGAGCTGTTTTTT.

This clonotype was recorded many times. CDR3 DNA sequence: TGCAGTGCTAGAGCCAGGGGGCCCAACGAGCAGTACTTC. The encoded protein is CSARARGPNEQYF. The V and J genes are TRBV20-1 and TRBJ2-7, with 8 bases identical to TRBD1. Germline loops: CDR1 DFQATT, CDR2 SNEGSKA (reference sequence). This CDR3 is 13 amino acids long. J gave up 5 bases and V 1 base, and 4 bases lay outside the gene matches.

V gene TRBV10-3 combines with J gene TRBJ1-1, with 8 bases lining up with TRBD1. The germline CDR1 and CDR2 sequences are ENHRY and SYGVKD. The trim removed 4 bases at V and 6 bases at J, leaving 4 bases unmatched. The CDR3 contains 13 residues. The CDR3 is CAISGTGKAEAFF. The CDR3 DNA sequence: TGTGCCATCAGTGGGACAGGGAAGGCTGAAGCTTTCTTT.

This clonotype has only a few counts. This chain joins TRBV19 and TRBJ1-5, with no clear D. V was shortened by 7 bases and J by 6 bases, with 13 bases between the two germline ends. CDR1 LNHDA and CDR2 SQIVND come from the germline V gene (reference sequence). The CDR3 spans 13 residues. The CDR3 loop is CASKREGLQPQHF. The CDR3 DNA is TGTGCCAGTAAAAGGGAGGGTCTTCAGCCCCAGCATTTT.

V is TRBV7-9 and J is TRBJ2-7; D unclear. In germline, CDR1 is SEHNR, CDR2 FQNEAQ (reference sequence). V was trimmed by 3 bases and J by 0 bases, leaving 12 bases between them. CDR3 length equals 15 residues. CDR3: CASSFLSESSYEQYF. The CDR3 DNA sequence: TGTGCCAGCAGCTTTCTGTCGGAAAGCTCCTACGAGCAGTACTTC.

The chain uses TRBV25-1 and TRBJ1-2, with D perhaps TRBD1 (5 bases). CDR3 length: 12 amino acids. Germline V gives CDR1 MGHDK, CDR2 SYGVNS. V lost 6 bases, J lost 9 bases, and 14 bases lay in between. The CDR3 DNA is TGTGCCAGCAGGGGACCTGGAGGGAGCTACACCTTC. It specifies CASRGPGGSYTF.